This TCR beta chain was recorded in a study of cytomegalovirus exposure and HLA in healthy donors. The CDR3 has 15 amino acids. V gave up 6 bases and J gave up 5 bases, with 19 bases separating them. Germline V gene lookup returns CDR1 SEHNR and CDR2 FQNEAQ (reference sequence). This PCR relied on a set of 60 Vbeta primers and 13 Jbeta primers. Method: immunoSEQ multiplex PCR; TCRdb's copy keeps in-frame clones and lacks some. Of under 100,000 clones in the sample, around 77% were seen once. Sequencing was carried out using PBMCs. The V call is TRBV7-9, the J call TRBJ2-5, with D possibly TRBD2 on 6 matching bases. This receptor was obtained from a man aged 50 to 60 in good health and CMV-seronegative. This chain's CDR3 is CASSALGVAGETQYF. CDR3 in DNA: TGTGCCAGCAGTGCCCTGGGTGTCGCGGGGGAGACCCAGTACTTC.